The following is a T cell receptor beta chain sequence with its context. This sample is part of a study of blood T cell repertoires in COVID-19. Background on the study: COVID-19 samples from acute and convalescent phases originated in the United States, Italy and Spain. T cells, B-cell-depleted T cells, or PBMCs provided the cDNA or gDNA that served as material.

This CDR3 spans 17 amino acids. After removal of 4 bases from V and 0 bases from J, the junction contained 10 bases not matched to a gene. Germline V gene data show CDR1 as KGHSH and CDR2 as LQKENI. In the source study's methods: Amplification with reference gene primers provided the estimates of nucleated cell counts. The method was immunoSEQ multiplex PCR; TCRdb's version includes in-frame clones alone and lacks a portion of them. V and J calls and clone size are copied from that table; D and trimming were computed from the DNA. The data show some 240,000 clones, about 86% seen once. J is TRBJ2-7 and V is TRBV18; 9 bases agree with TRBD1. The sequencing input was peripheral blood. This receptor was identified in a woman of 80 years or more with acute or convalescent COVID-19. The CDR3 spells CASSQGIRTGVSYEQYF. The CDR3 DNA reads TGTGCCAGCTCACAGGGTATTCGGACAGGGGTCTCCTACGAGCAGTACTTC.